This TCR beta chain was found in a study of identical twins. Study-wide results and caveats: Insertions were fewer in abundant cord blood beta clonotypes, whereas memory repertoires showed none of this pattern. For zero-insertion analyses, partial confounding could come from invariant MAIT and iNKT cells. Twins shared out-of-frame alpha sequences with excess low generation probability.

This CDR3 spans 13 amino acids. Trimming took off 1 base at V and 5 bases at J, with 8 bases between the two ends. CDR1 and CDR2 (germline): SEHNR, FQNEAQ (reference sequence). cDNA carried unique molecular identifiers, and a universal primer site was added by template switching. In TCRdb, the 5' RACE reads were re-called with MiXCR into one record per CDR3 protein. The data hold around 250,000 distinct CDR3 sequences, with 5.5% to 8% observed a single time. This clonotype was picked up many times. Its specificity is unknown. The same sample was also used in a study of yellow fever vaccine responses in identical twins.

What was sequenced was memory (CD45RO+) T cells sorted from blood. The J gene is TRBJ1-1, the V gene TRBV7-9, with D tentatively TRBD1 (5 bases). This sequence was found in a woman aged 18 to 35 in good health. The CDR3 nucleotides read TGTGCCAGCAGCTTAGGGGGACGAACTGAAGCTTTCTTT. Its protein is CASSLGGRTEAFF. Supplemented by reference TRBV7-9 and TRBJ1-1, the full variable domain reads DTGVSQNPRHKITKRGQNVTFRCDPISEHNRLYWYRQTLGQGPEFLTYFQNEAQLEKSRLLSDRFSAERPKGSFSTLEIQRTEQGDSAMYLCASSLGGRTEAFFGQGTRLTVV.